This entry lists 27 T cell receptor beta chains sequenced from one sample in a study of OX40 agonist ivuxolimab in advanced cancers. The method was immunoSEQ multiplex PCR; TCRdb's version includes in-frame clones alone and lacks a portion of them. The data contain roughly 110,000 clones, approximately 90% of them singletons. The sample was CD4+ or CD8+ T cells sorted from blood, taken in a trial of the OX40 agonist ivuxolimab. The receptors were sampled from an adult with an advanced solid tumor such as melanoma, head and neck, liver or kidney cancer.

The V call is TRBV10-3, the J call TRBJ2-7; 9 bases line up with TRBD1. Unmatched junction bases numbered 10, after V lost 5 bases and J lost 2 bases. The CDR3 has 16 amino acids. Per germline, CDR1 ENHRY and CDR2 SYGVKD. CDR3 DNA: TGTGCCATCAGTCCTAATCCGGGACAGGGTCCCTACGAGCAGTACTTC. Its protein is CAISPNPGQGPYEQYF.

The V call is TRBV7-9, the J call TRBJ1-1; 10 nucleotides line up with TRBD1. Germline CDR1 and CDR2: SEHNR and FQNEAQ (reference sequence). V shed 5 bases and J 11 bases; nucleotides not matched to a gene: 8. The CDR3 sequence is 13 residues long. This chain's CDR3 is CASSPRQGALAFF. The DNA for the CDR3 is TGTGCCAGCAGCCCCCGACAGGGGGCTTTGGCTTTCTTT.

The chain combines TRBV10-2 with TRBJ1-2; 10 bases map to TRBD1. J lost 4 bases, V lost 0 bases, and 2 bases had no gene match. Germline-derived CDR1 and CDR2 are WSHSY and SAAADI. There are 15 residues in the CDR3. CDR3 bases: TGCGCCAGCAGTGAGTCGAGGGACAGGGGCTATGGCTACACCTTC. Translating it yields CASSESRDRGYGYTF.

The chain has TRBV6-5 and TRBJ2-6, with D possibly TRBD1 on 6 matching bases. V was cut by 6 bases and J by 0 bases, with 9 bases left in between. Germline V gene data show CDR1 as MNHEY and CDR2 as SVGAGI. The CDR3 is made up of 15 amino acids. CDR3 in DNA: TGTGCCAGCAGCAGGGGTCCCTCTGGGGCCAACGTCCTGACTTTC. It is translated as CASSRGPSGANVLTF.

This chain joins TRBV7-9 and TRBJ1-1; D may be TRBD1 (5 bases). With 1 base removed from V and 1 base from J, the gap between germline ends came to 7 bases. Germline V gene sequence: CDR1 SEHNR, CDR2 FQNEAQ (reference sequence). The CDR3 spans 14 residues. The chain's CDR3 is CASSLVQANTEAFF. The CDR3 nucleotides read TGTGCCAGCAGCTTAGTACAGGCGAACACTGAAGCTTTCTTT.

The rearrangement links TRBV19 to TRBJ1-3; D might be TRBD1 (6 bases). The germline V gene has CDR1 LNHDA and CDR2 SQIVND (reference sequence). The CDR3 extends over 15 amino acids. V lost 3 bases to trimming and J lost 4 bases, with 13 bases between them. The CDR3 is CASSIWGAGGNTIYF. CDR3 in DNA: TGTGCCAGTAGTATTTGGGGGGCTGGCGGAAACACCATATATTTT.

CDR3 coding DNA: TGTGCCATCAGTGCTCGGGAGGGCGGTGAAAAACTGTTTTTT. Amino acid sequence: CAISAREGGEKLFF. This chain joins TRBV10-3 and TRBJ1-4; unclear D gene. V was trimmed by 4 bases and J by 7 bases, leaving 13 bases between them. Germline CDR1 is ENHRY and CDR2 is SYGVKD. This CDR3 is built from 14 residues.

This clone has a single count. The chain employs TRBV4-3 and TRBJ2-7; D could derive from TRBD1 or TRBD2 (5 bases each). The CDR3 is 16 amino acids. Germline CDR1 LGHNA, CDR2 YSLEER. Between the trimmed V and J ends, which lost 3 bases and 4 bases, there was a span of 19 bases. The CDR3 DNA reads TGCGCCAGCAGCCAGTCCGCCGGGACCGAACTTTACGAGCAGTACTTC. This gives the protein CASSQSAGTELYEQYF.

Remarks on this clone: The identical CDR3 is also encoded by other nucleotide sequences in the sample. The chain joins TRBV29-1 to TRBJ1-5; TRBD1 might be the D (5 bases). CDR1 SQVTM and CDR2 ANQGSEA come from the germline V gene. This CDR3 spans 14 amino acids. The germline V and J ends were trimmed by 4 bases and 0 bases, with 10 bases remaining between them. CDR3 in amino acids: CSVGGQGSNQPQHF. For the CDR3, the DNA is TGCAGCGTTGGGGGTCAGGGTAGCAATCAGCCCCAGCATTTT. Using reference TRBV29-1 and TRBJ1-5 for the parts outside the CDR3, the full variable domain is SAVISQKPSRDICQRGTSLTIQCQVDSQVTMMFWYRQQPGQSLTLIATANQGSEATYESGFVIDKFPISRPNLTFSTLTVSNMSPEDSSIYLCSVGGQGSNQPQHFGDGTRLSIL.

This chain uses TRBV4-3 with TRBJ1-4, with TRBD1 identical over 9 bases. Trimming at V came to 4 bases and at J to 6 bases, leaving 3 bases not matched to a gene. Germline CDR1 LGHNA, CDR2 YSLEER. The CDR3 sequence is 14 residues long. Here the CDR3 DNA reads TGCGCCAGCAGCCTTGGGACAGGGTATGAAAAACTGTTTTTT. Encoded protein: CASSLGTGYEKLFF.

The chain has TRBV9 and TRBJ2-3, with 8 bases matching TRBD2. J was trimmed by 4 bases and V by 0 bases; bases with no gene match: 10. Germline lookup yields CDR1 SGDLS and CDR2 YYNGEE. The CDR3 is 17 amino acids. The CDR3 nucleotides read TGTGCCAGCAGCGTAGCGCTAGCGGGTTCTGGGGCAGATACGCAGTATTTT. Protein product: CASSVALAGSGADTQYF.

The chain uses TRBV11-2 and TRBJ2-3; no definite D call. CDR1 is SGHAT and CDR2 is FQNNGV in the germline V gene. V was trimmed by 3 bases and J by 2 bases, leaving 15 bases between them. This CDR3 is 16 amino acids long. The CDR3 bases are TGTGCCAGCAGCTTTGTTCGGACCGATAACACAGATACGCAGTATTTT. Amino acids: CASSFVRTDNTDTQYF. The whole variable domain, remainder taken from reference TRBV11-2 and TRBJ2-3, is EAGVAQSPRYKIIEKRQSVAFWCNPISGHATLYWYQQILGQGPKLLIQFQNNGVVDDSQLPKDRFSAERLKGVDSTLKIQPAKLEDSAVYLCASSFVRTDNTDTQYFGPGTRLTVL.

This chain connects TRBV28 to TRBJ1-1, with 7 bases lining up with TRBD1. The germline V gene encodes CDR1 MDHEN and CDR2 SYDVKM. CDR3 length: 12 residues. V lost 6 bases and J lost 7; bases outside the gene matches: 5. CDR3 bases: TGTGCCAGCAGGACAGGGATGGGTGAAGCTTTCTTT. It specifies CASRTGMGEAFF.

This chain uses TRBV9 with TRBJ2-5; D could derive from TRBD1 or TRBD2 (5 bases each). Germline V gives CDR1 SGDLS, CDR2 YYNGEE. The CDR3 runs 14 residues. The germline V and J ends were trimmed by 2 bases and 1 base, with 9 bases remaining between them. CDR3 residues: CASSVHGGQETQYF. As DNA, the CDR3 is TGTGCCAGCAGCGTCCATGGGGGCCAAGAGACCCAGTACTTC.

The chain joins TRBV14 to TRBJ1-1; weak D call: TRBD1 (5 bases). This CDR3 region has 15 residues. Looked up from germline, CDR1 is SGHDN and CDR2 is FVKESK. V was trimmed by 8 bases and J by 3 bases, leaving 19 bases between them. The CDR3 nucleotides are TGTGCCAGCTCGCCAATGGGGGGTCGGCACACTGAAGCTTTCTTT. Amino acid sequence: CASSPMGGRHTEAFF.

The rearrangement links TRBV29-1 to TRBJ2-7; 7 bases are a match to TRBD1. Germline CDR1 SQVTM, CDR2 ANQGSEA. The V segment lost 6 bases and the J segment 4 bases; nucleotides outside the gene matches: 6. This CDR3 spans 12 amino acids. In nucleotides, the CDR3 is TGCAGCGTAGGACAGGTATCGTACGAGCAGTACTTC. Encoded protein: CSVGQVSYEQYF.

The chain joins TRBV2 to TRBJ2-7; 12 positions match TRBD1. This CDR3 region has 15 residues. Germline V lookup: CDR1 SNHLY, CDR2 FYNNEI. With 6 bases clipped from V and 5 bases from J, the junction kept 8 bases outside the gene matches. CDR3 in DNA: TGTGCCAGCAGCACCGGGACAGGGGGCCTCCACGAGCAGTACTTC. Its translation: CASSTGTGGLHEQYF.

The table lists this clone with a count of one. The DNA for the CDR3 is TGCGCCAGCAGCCAAGTTGAACACCAGAATTCACCCCTCCACTTT. This gives the protein CASSQVEHQNSPLHF. J is TRBJ1-6 and V is TRBV4-3, with D uncertain. There are 15 residues in the CDR3. V shed 1 base and J shed 7 bases, with 11 bases lying between them. The germline V gene has CDR1 LGHNA and CDR2 YSLEER.

The rearrangement links TRBV28 to TRBJ1-1, with D uncertain. Trimming cost V 4 bases and J 4 bases, with 13 bases left between them. The CDR3 length is 14 residues. Germline V gene sequence: CDR1 MDHEN, CDR2 SYDVKM. The CDR3, as DNA: TGTGCCAGCAGTTCCTTAGACCTGGGCACTGAAGCTTTCTTT. Translated: CASSSLDLGTEAFF.

This rearrangement joins TRBV14 to TRBJ1-1; 8 bases are a match to TRBD1. Germline CDR1 SGHDN, CDR2 FVKESK. The CDR3 is 16 amino acids. The V gene end was trimmed by 4 bases and the J gene end by 5 bases; junction bases not matched to a gene: 12. The CDR3 sequence: CASSRTPQGVGTEAFF. DNA for the CDR3: TGTGCCAGCAGCCGTACCCCACAGGGGGTAGGTACTGAAGCTTTCTTT. The full variable domain, in which reference TRBV14 and TRBJ1-1 provide the parts outside the CDR3, is EAGVTQFPSHSVIEKGQTVTLRCDPISGHDNLYWYRRVMGKEIKFLLHFVKESKQDESGMPNNRFLAERTGGTYSTLKVQPAELEDSGVYFCASSRTPQGVGTEAFFGQGTRLTVV.

This chain links TRBV5-4 with TRBJ2-7; no reliable D call. The CDR3 contains 11 residues. Trimming pared 2 bases from V and 4 bases from J, leaving 4 bases between. Germline V CDR1 and CDR2: SGHNT, YYREEE (reference sequence). CDR3 region: CASSFYYEQYF. CDR3 sequence (DNA): TGTGCCAGCAGCTTCTATTACGAGCAGTACTTC. Looking up the rest from reference TRBV5-4 and TRBJ2-7 gives the full variable domain: ETGVTQSPTHLIKTRGQQVTLRCSSQSGHNTVSWYQQALGQGPQFIFQYYREEENGRGNFPPRFSGLQFPNYSSELNVNALELDDSALYLCASSFYYEQYFGPGTRLTVT.

The chain combines TRBV6-5 with TRBJ1-1; D call uncertain. V was trimmed by 0 bases and J by 6 bases, leaving 5 bases between them. Germline loops: CDR1 MNHEY, CDR2 SVGAGI. The CDR3 is made up of 12 amino acids. CDR3 loop: CASSYSRAEAFF. Here the CDR3 DNA reads TGTGCCAGCAGTTACTCGAGAGCTGAAGCTTTCTTT.

The V call is TRBV19, the J call TRBJ2-6; no firm D call. CDR1 and CDR2 (germline): LNHDA, SQIVND (reference sequence). V was trimmed by 4 bases and J by 0 bases, leaving 7 bases between them. This CDR3 has 15 amino acids. The CDR3 here is CASSNSRSGANVLTF. CDR3 in DNA: TGTGCCAGTAGTAATTCTCGCTCTGGGGCCAACGTCCTGACTTTC.

This clone was counted only a few times. The V call is TRBV5-6, the J call TRBJ1-2; D perhaps matches TRBD1 (5 bases). The V and J ends lost 4 bases and 8 bases respectively, with 21 bases between them. Germline-derived CDR1 and CDR2 are SGHDT and YYEEEE. CDR3 length equals 15 residues. The CDR3 region is CASSRAGRGAWGYTF. Written as DNA, the CDR3 is TGTGCCAGCAGCCGAGCCGGCCGGGGCGCATGGGGCTACACCTTC.

The chain has TRBV6-1 and TRBJ1-2; D remains unclear. The V gene lost 7 bases and the J gene lost 5 bases, with 8 bases spanning the gap. The CDR3 is made up of 11 amino acids. Germline loops: CDR1 MNHNS, CDR2 SASEGT. DNA of the CDR3: TGTGCCAGCACCCTAGGATATGGCTACACCTTC. The encoded protein is CASTLGYGYTF.

The chain recombines TRBV5-1 with TRBJ1-2; D is uncertain. Trimming cost V 0 bases and J 0 bases, with 9 bases left between them. Germline-derived CDR1 and CDR2 are SGHRS and YFSETQ. The length of the CDR3 is 15 residues. For the CDR3, the DNA is TGCGCCAGCAGCTTGGGGCAGGTAGCTAACTATGGCTACACCTTC. This codes for CASSLGQVANYGYTF. Filled out from reference TRBV5-1 and TRBJ1-2, the complete variable domain reads KAGVTQTPRYLIKTRGQQVTLSCSPISGHRSVSWYQQTPGQGLQFLFEYFSETQRNKGNFPGRFSGRQFSNSRSEMNVSTLELGDSALYLCASSLGQVANYGYTFGSGTRLTVV.

V is TRBV5-6 and J is TRBJ2-5; 10 bases fit TRBD1. The J segment lost 3 bases and the V segment lost 3 bases, leaving 5 bases of the junction unmatched. Germline-derived CDR1 and CDR2 are SGHDT and YYEEEE. The CDR3 totals 15 residues. CDR3 loop: CASSSKGQGEETQYF. As DNA, the CDR3 is TGTGCCAGCAGCTCGAAAGGACAGGGGGAAGAGACCCAGTACTTC. Full variable domain (rest looked up from reference TRBV5-6 and TRBJ2-5): DAGVTQSPTHLIKTRGQQVTLRCSPKSGHDTVSWYQQALGQGPQFIFQYYEEEERQRGNFPDRFSGHQFPNYSSELNVNALLLGDSALYLCASSSKGQGEETQYFGPGTRLLVL.